The sequence of this T cell receptor (beta chain) was determined in a study of blood T cell repertoires in COVID-19. Here immunoSEQ multiplex PCR was the method, and the copy in TCRdb shows in-frame clones only, minus some. The sample carries some 460,000 clones, roughly 87% recorded once. This CDR3 is 15 amino acids long. V was trimmed by 1 base and J by 2 bases, leaving 11 bases between them. Germline assignment: CDR1 SGHTA and CDR2 FQGNSA. The specimen sequenced was PBMCs or T cells enriched from blood (not recorded which). The chain joins TRBV7-2 to TRBJ1-2; D perhaps matches TRBD1 (5 bases). The TCR was taken from a woman aged 18 to 35 who had recovered from COVID-19. CDR3 sequence (DNA): TGTGCCAGCAGCTTAGAGGGGACTGAGAACTATGGCTACACCTTC. It encodes CASSLEGTENYGYTF.